These 15 T cell receptor beta chains share one sample of origin, sequenced in a study of technical replicates of blood from a few donors (dated by TCRdb to about 2017). The method behind the library was the immunoSEQ multiplex PCR assay. In its TCRdb copy, this immuneACCESS table keeps in-frame sequences only and misses some clones. Where compared with another copy, unresolved V genes explain less than half of these, and the others have no known cause. For this sample there are approximately 66,000 clones; 88% appear just once. The ten largest clones take up roughly 4.2% of the sample. Material: PBMCs. The receptors were gathered from a human donor in good health. Some clones in this sample may be carry-over from other donors' samples.

The V gene is TRBV2, the J gene TRBJ1-2; D perhaps matches TRBD1 (5 bases). Trimming shortened V by 3 bases and J by 3 bases, and 11 bases separated the two germline ends. The CDR3 consists of 14 residues. Germline CDR1 reads SNHLY; CDR2 reads FYNNEI. The CDR3, as DNA: TGTGCCAGCAGTGAGGGACTTTCTCACTATGGCTACACCTTC. Amino acids: CASSEGLSHYGYTF.

The rearrangement joins TRBV5-1 to TRBJ2-6; TRBD1 agrees at 9 bases. Germline assignment: CDR1 SGHRS and CDR2 YFSETQ. The CDR3 consists of 18 residues. Losses at the gene ends were 4 bases for V and 1 base for J; bases not matched to a gene: 9. The CDR3 DNA is TGCGCCAGCAGCCCGACGGACAGGGGTTTTTCTGGGGCCAACGTCCTGACTTTC. Residues: CASSPTDRGFSGANVLTF.

This clone was seen only a few times. V and J are TRBV6-6 and TRBJ1-1; D is possibly TRBD1 (6 bases). This CDR3 is built from 13 residues. Germline V gene data show CDR1 as MNHNY and CDR2 as SVGAGI (reference sequence). V was clipped by 4 bases and J by 1 base, with 7 bases between them. The CDR3 nucleotides are TGTGCCAGCAGTTGGACAGAGAACACTGAAGCTTTCTTT. This translates into CASSWTENTEAFF.

The CDR3 region has the DNA TGTGCCAGCAGTGAATTGGCAGGGGGAGGCACTGAAGCTTTCTTT. Its protein is CASSELAGGGTEAFF. This chain connects TRBV2 to TRBJ1-1; 7 bases map to TRBD1. V was clipped by 2 bases and J by 4 bases; unmatched bases: 7. The CDR3 covers 15 residues. Germline values: CDR1 SNHLY, CDR2 FYNNEI.

The V gene is TRBV5-6, the J gene TRBJ1-2; D may be TRBD1 (5 bases). Per germline, CDR1 SGHDT and CDR2 YYEEEE. The V end was cut by 4 bases, the J end by 4 bases, with 11 bases between. CDR3 size: 13 residues. CDR3: CASSLRRGYGYTF. As DNA, the CDR3 is TGTGCCAGCAGCCTCAGGAGGGGCTATGGCTACACCTTC.

The V and J genes are TRBV7-2 and TRBJ1-2; D not certain. Trimming pared 1 base from V and 2 bases from J, leaving 11 bases between. The germline V gene has CDR1 SGHTA and CDR2 FQGNSA. This CDR3 contains 15 residues. CDR3: CASSLDSVSNYGYTF. In nucleotides, the CDR3 is TGTGCCAGCAGCTTAGATAGCGTTTCCAACTATGGCTACACCTTC. The entire variable domain, with the rest obtained from reference TRBV7-2 and TRBJ1-2, is as follows: GAGVSQSPSNKVTEKGKDVELRCDPISGHTALYWYRQSLGQGLEFLIYFQGNSAPDKSGLPSDRFSAERTGGSVSTLTIQRTQQEDSAVYLCASSLDSVSNYGYTFGSGTRLTVV.

The chain is built from TRBV11-1 and TRBJ2-2; 7 nucleotides line up with TRBD1. The V and J ends lost 0 bases and 4 bases, in that order; junction bases with no gene match: 2. This CDR3 has 15 amino acids. CDR1 and CDR2 (germline): SGHAT, FQDESV (reference sequence). CDR3: CASSLADRATGELFF. Written as DNA, the CDR3 is TGTGCCAGCAGCTTAGCCGACAGGGCCACCGGGGAGCTGTTTTTT.

The V gene is TRBV25-1, the J gene TRBJ2-2, with a weak D call TRBD1 (6 bases). The CDR3 covers 15 residues. V lost 3 bases and J lost 5, with 13 bases in between. Germline CDR1 and CDR2: MGHDK and SYGVNS. The CDR3 sequence: CASSDHYQGTGELFF. The CDR3, as DNA: TGTGCCAGCAGTGACCATTACCAGGGGACCGGGGAGCTGTTTTTT.

The chain's CDR3 is CASSIATVNQPQHF. DNA of the CDR3: TGTGCCAGTAGTATTGCAACAGTTAATCAGCCCCAGCATTTT. This rearrangement joins TRBV19 to TRBJ1-5; D is ambiguous. The V gene's germline CDR1 is LNHDA and CDR2 SQIVND (reference sequence). The germline V and J ends were trimmed by 3 bases and 4 bases, with 10 bases remaining between them. The CDR3 spans 14 residues.

The V call is TRBV11-2, the J call TRBJ2-1; 9 nucleotides match TRBD2. Unmatched junction bases numbered 7, after V lost 4 bases and J lost 6 bases. Germline V gene lookup returns CDR1 SGHAT and CDR2 FQNNGV. The CDR3 runs to 15 residues. CDR3 nucleotides: TGTGCCAGCAGCTCTTCTACTAGCGGGTTCAATGAGCAGTTCTTC. Its translation: CASSSSTSGFNEQFF.

The J gene is TRBJ2-2, the V gene TRBV20-1; D remains ambiguous. The V end lost 6 bases, the J end lost 7 bases, and 3 bases lay between the germline ends. The CDR3 contains 9 residues. CDR1 is DFQATT and CDR2 is SNEGSKA in the germline V gene (reference sequence). This chain's CDR3 is CSAHGELFF. In DNA form, the CDR3 reads TGCAGTGCACACGGGGAGCTGTTTTTT.

This clone was detected a few times. J is TRBJ2-3 and V is TRBV5-1; D gene unclear. V gave up 6 bases and J gave up 3 bases, with 8 bases separating them. CDR1 is SGHRS and CDR2 is YFSETQ in the germline V gene. The CDR3 contains 12 residues. CDR3 in amino acids: CASKISTDTQYF. Here the CDR3 DNA reads TGCGCCAGCAAGATCAGTACAGATACGCAGTATTTT.

This chain links TRBV7-9 with TRBJ2-3, with D possibly matching TRBD2 (5 bases). Between the trimmed V and J ends, which lost 5 bases and 5 bases, there was a span of 8 bases. The germline gives CDR1 SEHNR, CDR2 FQNEAQ (reference sequence). The CDR3 totals 12 residues. The CDR3 sequence: CASSRTRDTQYF. CDR3 DNA sequence: TGTGCCAGCAGCCGGACTCGAGATACGCAGTATTTT.

This clone was found once. The chain has TRBV7-6 and TRBJ2-3; possibly TRBD2 for D (7 bases). The CDR3 sequence is 17 residues long. CDR1 is SGHVS, CDR2 FNYEAQ, per germline. The V end lost 4 bases, the J end lost 3 bases, and 20 bases lay between the germline ends. The CDR3 protein is CASSSGGGLRGTDTQYF. The CDR3 nucleotides read TGTGCCAGCAGCTCTGGCGGGGGCCTCAGGGGTACAGATACGCAGTATTTT. The full variable domain, in which reference TRBV7-6 and TRBJ2-3 provide the parts outside the CDR3, is GAGVSQSPRYKVTKRGQDVALRCDPISGHVSLYWYRQALGQGPEFLTYFNYEAQQDKSGLPNDRFSAERPEGSISTLTIQRTEQRDSAMYRCASSSGGGLRGTDTQYFGPGTRLTVL.

The chain uses TRBV4-3 and TRBJ2-7; 7 bases fit TRBD2. The CDR3 consists of 16 residues. From germline, CDR1 is LGHNA and CDR2 YSLEER. J was trimmed by 1 base and V by 0 bases; bases with no gene match: 6. DNA of the CDR3: TGCGCCAGCAGCCAAGATTCTAGCGGAGTATCCTACGAGCAGTACTTC. This gives the protein CASSQDSSGVSYEQYF.